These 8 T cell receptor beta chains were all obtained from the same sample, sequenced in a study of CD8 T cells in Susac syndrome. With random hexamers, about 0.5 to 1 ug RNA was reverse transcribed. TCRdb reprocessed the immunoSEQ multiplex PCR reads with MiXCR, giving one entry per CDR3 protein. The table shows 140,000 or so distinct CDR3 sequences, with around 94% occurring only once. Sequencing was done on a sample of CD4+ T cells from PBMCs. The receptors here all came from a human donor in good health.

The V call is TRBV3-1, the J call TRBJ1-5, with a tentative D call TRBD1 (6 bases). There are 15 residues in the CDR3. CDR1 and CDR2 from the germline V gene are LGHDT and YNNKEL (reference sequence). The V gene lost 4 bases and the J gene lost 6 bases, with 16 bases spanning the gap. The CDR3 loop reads CASSPQQGLGQPQHF. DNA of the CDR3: TGTGCCAGCAGCCCTCAACAGGGACTCGGTCAGCCCCAGCATTTT. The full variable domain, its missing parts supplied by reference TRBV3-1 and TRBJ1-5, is DTAVSQTPKYLVTQMGNDKSIKCEQNLGHDTMYWYKQDSKKFLKIMFSYNNKELIINETVPNRFSPKSPDKAHLNLHINSLELGDSAVYFCASSPQQGLGQPQHFGDGTRLSIL.

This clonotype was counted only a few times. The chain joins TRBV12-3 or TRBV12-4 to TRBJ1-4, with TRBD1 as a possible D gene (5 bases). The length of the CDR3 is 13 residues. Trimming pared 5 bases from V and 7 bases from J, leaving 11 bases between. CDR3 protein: CASSRGGGEKLFF. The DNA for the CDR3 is TGTGCCAGCAGTCGTGGGGGGGGTGAAAAACTGTTTTTT.

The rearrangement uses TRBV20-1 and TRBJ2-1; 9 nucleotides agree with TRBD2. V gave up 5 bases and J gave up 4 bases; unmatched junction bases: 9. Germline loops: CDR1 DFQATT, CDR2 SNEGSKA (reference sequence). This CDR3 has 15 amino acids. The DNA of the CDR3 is TGCAGTGCTTCCTCGACTAGCGGAGCTTACAATGAGCAGTTCTTC. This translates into CSASSTSGAYNEQFF.

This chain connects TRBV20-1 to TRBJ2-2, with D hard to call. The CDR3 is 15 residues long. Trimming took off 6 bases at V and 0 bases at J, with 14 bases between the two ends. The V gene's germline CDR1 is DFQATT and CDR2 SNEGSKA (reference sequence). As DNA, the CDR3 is TGCAGTGCCATCCGCCAGAAGACGAACACCGGGGAGCTGTTTTTT. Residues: CSAIRQKTNTGELFF.

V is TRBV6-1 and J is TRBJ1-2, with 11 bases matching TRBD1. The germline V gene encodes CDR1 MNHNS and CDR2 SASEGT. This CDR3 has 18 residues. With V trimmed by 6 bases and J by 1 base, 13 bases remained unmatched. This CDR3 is CASSPLTGQGGRNYGYTF. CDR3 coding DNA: TGTGCCAGCAGCCCCCTTACGGGACAGGGGGGTCGTAACTATGGCTACACCTTC.

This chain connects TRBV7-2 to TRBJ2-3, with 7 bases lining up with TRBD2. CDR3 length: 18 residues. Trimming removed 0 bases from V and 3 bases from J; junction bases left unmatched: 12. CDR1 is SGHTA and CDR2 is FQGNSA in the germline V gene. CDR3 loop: CASSLAILGLVLTDTQYF. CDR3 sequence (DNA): TGTGCCAGCAGCTTAGCAATCCTAGGACTAGTTCTGACAGATACGCAGTATTTT.

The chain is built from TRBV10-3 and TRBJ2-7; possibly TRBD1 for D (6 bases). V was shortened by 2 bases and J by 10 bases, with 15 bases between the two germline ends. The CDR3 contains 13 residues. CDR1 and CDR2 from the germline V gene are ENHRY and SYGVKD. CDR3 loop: CAISEIGDIDQYF. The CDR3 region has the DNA TGTGCCATCAGTGAGATTGGGGACATTGATCAGTACTTC.

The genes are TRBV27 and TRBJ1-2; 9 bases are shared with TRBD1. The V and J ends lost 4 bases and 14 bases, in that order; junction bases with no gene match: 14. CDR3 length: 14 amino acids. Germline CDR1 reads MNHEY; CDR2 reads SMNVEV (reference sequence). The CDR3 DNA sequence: TGTGCCAGCAGTTCCCAATCGGGACAGGGAGGGAGGACCTTC. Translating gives CASSSQSGQGGRTF.